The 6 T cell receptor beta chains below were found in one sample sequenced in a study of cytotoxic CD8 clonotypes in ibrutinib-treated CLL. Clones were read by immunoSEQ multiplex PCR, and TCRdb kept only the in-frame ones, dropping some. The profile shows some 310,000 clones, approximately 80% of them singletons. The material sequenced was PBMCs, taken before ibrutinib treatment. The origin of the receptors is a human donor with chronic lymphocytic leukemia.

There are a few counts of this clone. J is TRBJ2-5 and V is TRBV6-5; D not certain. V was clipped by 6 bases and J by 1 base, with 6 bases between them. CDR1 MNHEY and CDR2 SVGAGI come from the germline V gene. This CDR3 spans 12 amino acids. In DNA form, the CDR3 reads TGTGCCAGCAGCCGGACCCAAGAGACCCAGTACTTC. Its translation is CASSRTQETQYF.

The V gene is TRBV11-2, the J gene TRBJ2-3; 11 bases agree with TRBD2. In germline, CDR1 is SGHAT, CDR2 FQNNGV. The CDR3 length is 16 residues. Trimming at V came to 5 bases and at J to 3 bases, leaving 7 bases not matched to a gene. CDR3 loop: CASSISGRARTDTQYF. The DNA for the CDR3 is TGTGCCAGCAGCATTAGCGGGAGGGCCAGGACAGATACGCAGTATTTT.

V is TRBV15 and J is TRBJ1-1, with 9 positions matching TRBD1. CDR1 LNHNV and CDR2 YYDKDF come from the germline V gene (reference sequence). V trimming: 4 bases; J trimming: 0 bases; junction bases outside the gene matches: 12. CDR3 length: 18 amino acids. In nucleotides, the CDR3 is TGTGCCACCAGCATCGGACTCCGGGACAGGGACATGAACACTGAAGCTTTCTTT. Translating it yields CATSIGLRDRDMNTEAFF.

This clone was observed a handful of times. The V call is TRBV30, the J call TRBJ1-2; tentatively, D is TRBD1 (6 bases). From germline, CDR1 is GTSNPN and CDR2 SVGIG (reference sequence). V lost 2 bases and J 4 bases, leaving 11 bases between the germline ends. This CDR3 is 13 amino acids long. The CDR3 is CAWSYRVFYGYTF. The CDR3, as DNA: TGTGCCTGGAGTTACAGGGTTTTCTATGGCTACACCTTC.

CDR3 bases: TGTGCCAGCTCACCACTTCGGGGGTGGGAGCAGTTCTTC. Translated, it gives CASSPLRGWEQFF. J is TRBJ2-1 and V is TRBV18, with D perhaps TRBD2 (6 bases). CDR3 length: 13 residues. V was shortened by 1 base and J by 10 bases, with 11 bases between the two germline ends. Germline loops: CDR1 KGHSH, CDR2 LQKENI.

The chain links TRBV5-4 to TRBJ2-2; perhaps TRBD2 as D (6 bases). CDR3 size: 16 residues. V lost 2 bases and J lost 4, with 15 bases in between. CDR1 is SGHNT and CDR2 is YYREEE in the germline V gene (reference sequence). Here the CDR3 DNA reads TGTGCCAGCAGCTTTACTGGCGGGATGTTCACCGGGGAGCTGTTTTTT. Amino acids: CASSFTGGMFTGELFF. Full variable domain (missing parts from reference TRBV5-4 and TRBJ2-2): ETGVTQSPTHLIKTRGQQVTLRCSSQSGHNTVSWYQQALGQGPQFIFQYYREEENGRGNFPPRFSGLQFPNYSSELNVNALELDDSALYLCASSFTGGMFTGELFFGEGSRLTVL.